This entry describes one TCR beta chain. Germline V CDR1 and CDR2: DFQATT, SNEGSKA (reference sequence). Trimming shortened V by 3 bases and J by 5 bases, and 8 bases separated the two germline ends. This CDR3 is 13 amino acids long. The sample is drawn from a study of CD8 T cells in Susac syndrome. RNA in amounts of roughly 0.5 to 1 ug was reverse transcribed with random hexamers. MiXCR was run by TCRdb on the immunoSEQ multiplex PCR reads, yielding one entry per CDR3 protein. The table records about 200,000 distinct CDR3 sequences, around 95% of them present only once. The sample comprised CD4+ T cells from PBMCs. The chain combines TRBV20-1 with TRBJ1-6; D unclear. The clonotype was recovered from a human donor with multiple sclerosis. The CDR3 region has the DNA TGCAGTGCTAGCTCTGGACATAATTCACCCCTCCACTTT. Protein sequence: CSASSGHNSPLHF.